This T cell receptor beta chain was sequenced in a study of a mutant IDH1 vaccine in newly diagnosed glioma. Study-wide background: Treated patients, averaging around 40 years, were roughly 62% male and about 38% female. The study, taken as a whole, reports: Detectable vaccine-induced immune responses arose in around 92% of patients.

Generated by immunoSEQ multiplex PCR, the TCRdb table keeps only in-frame clones and is missing some. The sample lists tens of thousands of clones, roughly 85% seen once, with around 2.5% in the top ten. Regarding this clone: Its target is unknown.

Sample time point: baseline, week 1 (first vaccination visit). Specified treatment: pre-vaccination baseline after standard-of-care therapy. The V and J ends lost 9 bases and 5 bases respectively, with 17 bases between them. The germline V gene encodes CDR1 LGHNA and CDR2 YNFKEQ. This CDR3 has 14 residues. The sequencing here drew on PBMCs, taken from a glioma patient treated with radiotherapy, temozolomide or both. The V and J genes are TRBV4-2 and TRBJ2-1, with D hard to call. The receptor comes from a man between 35 and 55 years old with glioma. CDR3 region: CASLNQDRDNEQFF. The CDR3 DNA reads as TGTGCCAGTTTAAATCAGGACCGCGACAATGAGCAGTTCTTC.